Each of the 7 T cell receptor beta chains below was sequenced from the same sample in a study of OX40 agonist ivuxolimab in advanced cancers. Clones were sequenced by immunoSEQ multiplex PCR, and TCRdb holds only the in-frame ones, with some missing. This table has roughly 88,000 clones, 87% appearing once. The material sequenced was CD4+ or CD8+ T cells sorted from blood, taken in a trial of the OX40 agonist ivuxolimab. All receptors come from an adult with an advanced solid tumor such as melanoma, head and neck, liver or kidney cancer.

V and J are TRBV28 and TRBJ2-7, with 8 bases aligning to TRBD1. Germline V gene data show CDR1 as MDHEN and CDR2 as SYDVKM. V was clipped by 5 bases and J by 2 bases; unmatched bases: 2. The CDR3 loop spans 13 amino acids. Here the CDR3 DNA reads TGTGCCAGCAGTAGGGACAGGACCTACGAGCAGTACTTC. Its translation is CASSRDRTYEQYF.

The chain carries TRBV2 and TRBJ2-3; D unresolved. CDR1 and CDR2 from the germline V gene are SNHLY and FYNNEI. Trimming shortened V by 2 bases and J by 11 bases, and 5 bases separated the two germline ends. The CDR3 covers 10 residues. CDR3: CASSEPRQYF. CDR3 DNA sequence: TGTGCCAGCAGTGAACCGAGGCAGTATTTT.

In this sample, this clone turned up a few times. The V and J genes are TRBV29-1 and TRBJ2-5; no clear D. This CDR3 region has 10 residues. V lost 2 bases to trimming and J lost 5 bases, with 3 bases between them. The germline V gene has CDR1 SQVTM and CDR2 ANQGSEA. The CDR3 loop is CSVEKETQYF. In DNA, the CDR3 is TGCAGCGTTGAAAAGGAGACCCAGTACTTC.

This chain joins TRBV4-1 and TRBJ1-2, with D unclear. Deletions cut 2 bases from V and 7 bases from J, with 11 bases between. This CDR3 spans 13 amino acids. Germline CDR1 MGHRA, CDR2 YSYEKL. The CDR3 region has the DNA TGCGCCAGCAGCCAACCTCTCGAGCCTGGCTACACCTTC. This sequence encodes CASSQPLEPGYTF.

This clone has a single count. This chain joins TRBV15 and TRBJ1-1; D is uncertain. Germline V gives CDR1 LNHNV, CDR2 YYDKDF (reference sequence). V lost 0 bases and J lost 4, with 12 bases in between. This CDR3 region has 15 residues. The CDR3 loop is CATSRDYKGITEAFF. The CDR3 bases are TGTGCCACCAGCAGAGATTACAAGGGAATCACTGAAGCTTTCTTT.

The V and J genes are TRBV28 and TRBJ2-5; the match to TRBD2 covers 7 bases. The tail of the sequence fits TRBJ2-7 better, so the J call may be wrong. CDR3 length: 12 residues. Germline lookup yields CDR1 MDHEN and CDR2 SYDVKM. The CDR3 DNA reads as TGTGCCAGCAGCTCGAGCGGGGACGAGCAGTACTTC. Translated, it gives CASSSSGDEQYF.

This clone was seen only a few times. The chain is built from TRBV7-9 and TRBJ2-7; D call uncertain. Looked up from germline, CDR1 is SEHNR and CDR2 is FQNEAQ (reference sequence). V dropped 5 bases and J dropped 2 bases, with 7 bases sitting between them. This CDR3 region has 12 residues. The CDR3 protein is CASSPNPYEQYV. As DNA, the CDR3 is TGTGCCAGCAGCCCGAACCCCTACGAGCAGTACGTC.